This TCR beta chain was captured by sequencing in a study of T cell repertoires in cytomegalovirus infection. For the study at large: CMV infection together with matching HLA type was indicated by public TCR beta signatures. Study outcomes and limitations: Pooled public TCR beta family frequency picked out CMV carriers with the relevant HLA. What dominated the ex vivo response were HLA-C-restricted CMV-specific TCR beta clonotypes.

As regards this clonotype: Its antigen is still unknown. Because the CDR3 is missing its conserved closing phenylalanine or tryptophan, this is likely a read error.

CDR1 is SGHRS, CDR2 YFSETQ, per germline. The CDR3 is made up of 14 amino acids. Trimming removed 0 bases from V and 7 bases from J, with 11 bases in between. One entry per CDR3 protein, called by TCRdb with MiXCR from the reads. Of almost 500,000 distinct CDR3 sequences in the sample, about 11% were seen once. This clonotype was sampled from a human donor in good health (CMV status not recorded). Some clones in this sample may be carry-over from other donors' samples. V is TRBV5-1 and J is TRBJ2-1; D gene unclear. Specimen: PBMCs. The CDR3 is CASSLGGEKNEQFS. The CDR3, as DNA: TGCGCCAGCAGCTTGGGAGGAGAGAAGAATGAGCAGTTCTCC.